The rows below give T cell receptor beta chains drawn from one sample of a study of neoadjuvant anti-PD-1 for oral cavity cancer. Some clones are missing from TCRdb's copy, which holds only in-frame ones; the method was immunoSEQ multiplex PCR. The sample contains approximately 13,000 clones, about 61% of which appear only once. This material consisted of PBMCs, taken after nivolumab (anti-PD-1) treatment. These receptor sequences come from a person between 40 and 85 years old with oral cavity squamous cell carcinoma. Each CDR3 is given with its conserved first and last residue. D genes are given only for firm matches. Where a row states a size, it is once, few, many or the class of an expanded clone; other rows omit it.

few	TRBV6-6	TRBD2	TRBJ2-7	CASSYRTSGLLEQYF	TGTGCCAGCAGTTATCGTACTAGCGGTCTTTTGGAGCAGTACTTC
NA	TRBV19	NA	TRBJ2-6	CASSVFNSGANVLTF	TGTGCCAGTAGTGTCTTTAACTCTGGGGCCAACGTCCTGACTTTC
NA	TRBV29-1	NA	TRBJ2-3	CSVEGTVDTQYF	TGCAGCGTTGAAGGGACTGTAGATACGCAGTATTTT
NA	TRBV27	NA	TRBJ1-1	CASSWTANTEAFF	TGTGCCAGCAGTTGGACAGCCAACACTGAAGCTTTCTTT
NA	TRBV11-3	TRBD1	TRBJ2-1	CASSPFEGTGLNEQFF	TGTGCCAGCAGCCCGTTTGAAGGGACAGGCCTTAATGAGCAGTTCTTC
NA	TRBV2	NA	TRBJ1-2	CASSRGLGGYTF	TGTGCCAGCAGTAGGGGCTTGGGAGGCTACACCTTC
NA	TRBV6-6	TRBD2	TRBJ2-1	CASGPTSGIVNEQFF	TGTGCCAGCGGACCAACTAGCGGGATCGTCAATGAGCAGTTCTTC
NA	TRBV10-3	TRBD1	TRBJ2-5	CAISPDRGQETQYF	TGTGCCATCAGTCCGGACAGGGGGCAGGAGACCCAGTACTTC
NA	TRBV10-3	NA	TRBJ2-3	CAISEGGVSTDTQYF	TGTGCCATCAGTGAGGGGGGAGTGAGTACAGATACGCAGTATTTT
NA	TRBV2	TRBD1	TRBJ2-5	CASNGQGADQETQYF	TGTGCCAGCAATGGACAGGGGGCCGACCAAGAGACCCAGTACTTC
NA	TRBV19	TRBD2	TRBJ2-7	CASSAPGLGSYEQYF	TGTGCCAGTAGTGCACCGGGACTAGGCTCCTACGAGCAGTACTTC
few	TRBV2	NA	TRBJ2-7	CASTPGIYEQYF	TGTGCCAGCACCCCAGGGATATACGAGCAGTACTTC
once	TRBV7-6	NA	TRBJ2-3	CASSLAASGTDTQYF	TGTGCCAGTAGCTTAGCGGCTAGTGGCACAGATACGCAGTATTTT
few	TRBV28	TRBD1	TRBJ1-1	CASSLTGGLSTEAFF	TGTGCCAGCAGTTTGACAGGGGGGTTGAGCACTGAAGCTTTCTTT
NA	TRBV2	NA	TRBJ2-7	CASSDLGSFPYEQYF	TGTGCCAGCAGTGACCTCGGTAGTTTTCCCTACGAGCAGTACTTC
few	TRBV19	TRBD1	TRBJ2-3	CASSMGTGGTDTQYF	TGTGCCAGTAGTATGGGGACAGGGGGCACAGATACGCAGTATTTT
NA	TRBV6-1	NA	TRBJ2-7	CASSQTGGSYEQYF	TGTGCCAGCAGCCAAACAGGCGGCTCCTACGAGCAGTACTTC
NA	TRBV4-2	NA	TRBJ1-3	CASSQAPPGGGNTIYF	TGTGCCAGCAGCCAAGCCCCCCCAGGTGGAGGAAACACCATATATTTT
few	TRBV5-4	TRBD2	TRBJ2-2	CASSLVAGGPGTGELFF	TGTGCCAGCAGCCTCGTAGCGGGAGGGCCGGGCACCGGGGAGCTGTTTTTT
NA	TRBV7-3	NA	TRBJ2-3	CASSLMWLDTQYF	TGTGCCAGCAGCTTAATGTGGCTAGATACGCAGTATTTT
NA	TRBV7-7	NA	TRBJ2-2	CASRGETGELFF	TGTGCTAGCAGGGGAGAGACCGGGGAGCTGTTTTTT
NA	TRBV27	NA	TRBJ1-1	CASSLGGREAFF	TGTGCCAGCAGTTTAGGAGGGAGGGAAGCTTTCTTT
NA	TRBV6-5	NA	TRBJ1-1	CASRTVGEAFF	TGTGCCAGCAGAACGGTAGGAGAAGCTTTCTTT
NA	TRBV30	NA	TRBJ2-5	CAWSRVIETQYF	TGTGCCTGGAGTAGGGTAATTGAGACCCAGTACTTC
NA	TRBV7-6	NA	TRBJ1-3	CASSLGLGSVSGNTIYF	TGTGCCAGCAGCTTAGGCCTGGGCAGTGTCTCTGGAAACACCATATATTTT
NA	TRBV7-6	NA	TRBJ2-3	CASSPDRSTDTQYF	TGTGCCAGCAGCCCCGACAGAAGCACAGATACGCAGTATTTT
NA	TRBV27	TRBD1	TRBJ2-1	CASSLGTGGYNEQFF	TGTGCCAGCAGTCTCGGGACAGGGGGGTACAATGAGCAGTTCTTC
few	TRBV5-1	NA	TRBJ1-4	CASSKQGLEKLFF	TGCGCCAGCAGCAAGCAGGGACTGGAAAAACTGTTTTTT
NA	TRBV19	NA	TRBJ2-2	CASSSLDATGELFF	TGTGCCAGTAGCTCCCTCGACGCAACCGGGGAGCTGTTTTTT
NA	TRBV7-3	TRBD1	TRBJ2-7	CASSLDRVDEQYF	TGTGCCAGCAGCTTAGACAGGGTGGACGAGCAGTACTTC
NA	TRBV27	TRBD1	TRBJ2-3	CASSLAGGVSTDTQYF	TGTGCCAGCAGTTTGGCAGGGGGCGTTAGCACAGATACGCAGTATTTT
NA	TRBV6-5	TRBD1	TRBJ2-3	CASSSPTGPDTQYF	TGTGCCAGCAGTTCCCCGACAGGGCCAGATACGCAGTATTTT
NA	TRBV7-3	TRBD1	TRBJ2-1	CASSLNAFGTAPYNEQFF	TGTGCCAGCAGCTTAAACGCTTTCGGGACAGCTCCCTACAATGAGCAGTTCTTC
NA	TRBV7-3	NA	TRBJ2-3	CASSLDSLTDTQYF	TGTGCCAGCAGTTTGGACAGCCTCACAGATACGCAGTATTTT
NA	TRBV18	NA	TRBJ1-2	CASSPMEVKGYTF	TGTGCCAGCTCACCAATGGAGGTGAAAGGCTACACCTTC
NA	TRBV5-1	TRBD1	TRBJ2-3	CASSFSLRDREFRADTQYF	TGCGCCAGCAGCTTCTCCCTCCGGGACAGGGAATTTAGGGCAGATACGCAGTATTTT
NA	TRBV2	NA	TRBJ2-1	CASSEGKNEQFF	TGTGCCAGCAGCGAAGGGAAAAATGAGCAGTTCTTC
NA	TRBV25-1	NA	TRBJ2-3	CASSDFRAGLLDTQYF	TGTGCCAGCAGTGACTTTCGCGCGGGGTTATTAGATACGCAGTATTTT
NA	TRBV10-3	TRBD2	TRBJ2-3	CAGRGEGTSTDTQYF	TGTGCCGGCCGTGGGGAGGGAACTAGCACAGATACGCAGTATTTT
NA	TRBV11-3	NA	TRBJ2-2	CASSLNPGGELFF	TGTGCCAGCAGCTTAAATCCTGGCGGGGAGCTGTTTTTT
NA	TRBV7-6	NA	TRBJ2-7	CASSSRGSDYEQYF	TGTGCCAGCAGCTCCCGAGGTAGCGACTACGAGCAGTACTTC
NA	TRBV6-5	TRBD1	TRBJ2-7	CASRWDRGPYEQYF	TGTGCCAGCAGATGGGACAGAGGGCCATACGAGCAGTACTTC
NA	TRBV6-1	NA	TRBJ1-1	CASSEGPGKSSEAFF	TGTGCCAGCAGTGAAGGTCCAGGGAAGAGCTCTGAAGCTTTCTTT
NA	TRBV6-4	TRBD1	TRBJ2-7	CASSEDGTGSYEQYF	TGTGCCAGCAGTGAAGACGGGACAGGGTCCTACGAGCAGTACTTC
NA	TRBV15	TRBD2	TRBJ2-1	CATSRAGGLRYNEQFF	TGTGCCACCAGCAGAGCGGGGGGGCTTAGATACAATGAGCAGTTCTTC
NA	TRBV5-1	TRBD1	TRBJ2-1	CASSWGQGSLYEQFF	TGCGCCAGCAGCTGGGGACAGGGTAGTCTCTATGAGCAGTTCTTC
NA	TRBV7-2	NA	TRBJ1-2	CASSYQQGGYGYTF	TGTGCCAGCAGCTATCAGCAGGGAGGCTATGGCTACACCTTC
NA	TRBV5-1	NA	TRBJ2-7	CASRERDSLYEQYF	TGCGCCAGCAGAGAGCGGGACAGCCTCTACGAGCAGTACTTC
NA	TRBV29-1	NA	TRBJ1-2	CSVTVGGNYGYTF	TGCAGCGTGACCGTGGGGGGCAACTATGGCTACACCTTC
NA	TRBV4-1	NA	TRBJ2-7	CVSSQALGEQYF	TGCGTCAGCAGCCAGGCATTAGGGGAGCAGTACTTC
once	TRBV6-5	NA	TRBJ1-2	CASKIGSNGYTF	TGTGCCAGCAAGATCGGCAGCAATGGCTACACCTTC
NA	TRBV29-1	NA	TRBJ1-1	CSVRREGTEAFF	TGCAGCGTGCGACGAGAGGGTACTGAAGCTTTCTTT
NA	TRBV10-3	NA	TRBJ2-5	CAISPGQLVQETQYF	TGTGCCATCAGTCCTGGACAGCTAGTACAAGAGACCCAGTACTTC
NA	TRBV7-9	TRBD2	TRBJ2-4	CASSSGGRAKNIQYF	TGTGCCAGCAGCTCGGGAGGAAGGGCCAAAAACATTCAGTACTTC
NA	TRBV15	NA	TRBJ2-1	CATRVGSQGNEQFF	TGTGCCACCAGAGTCGGGTCGCAGGGCAATGAGCAGTTCTTC